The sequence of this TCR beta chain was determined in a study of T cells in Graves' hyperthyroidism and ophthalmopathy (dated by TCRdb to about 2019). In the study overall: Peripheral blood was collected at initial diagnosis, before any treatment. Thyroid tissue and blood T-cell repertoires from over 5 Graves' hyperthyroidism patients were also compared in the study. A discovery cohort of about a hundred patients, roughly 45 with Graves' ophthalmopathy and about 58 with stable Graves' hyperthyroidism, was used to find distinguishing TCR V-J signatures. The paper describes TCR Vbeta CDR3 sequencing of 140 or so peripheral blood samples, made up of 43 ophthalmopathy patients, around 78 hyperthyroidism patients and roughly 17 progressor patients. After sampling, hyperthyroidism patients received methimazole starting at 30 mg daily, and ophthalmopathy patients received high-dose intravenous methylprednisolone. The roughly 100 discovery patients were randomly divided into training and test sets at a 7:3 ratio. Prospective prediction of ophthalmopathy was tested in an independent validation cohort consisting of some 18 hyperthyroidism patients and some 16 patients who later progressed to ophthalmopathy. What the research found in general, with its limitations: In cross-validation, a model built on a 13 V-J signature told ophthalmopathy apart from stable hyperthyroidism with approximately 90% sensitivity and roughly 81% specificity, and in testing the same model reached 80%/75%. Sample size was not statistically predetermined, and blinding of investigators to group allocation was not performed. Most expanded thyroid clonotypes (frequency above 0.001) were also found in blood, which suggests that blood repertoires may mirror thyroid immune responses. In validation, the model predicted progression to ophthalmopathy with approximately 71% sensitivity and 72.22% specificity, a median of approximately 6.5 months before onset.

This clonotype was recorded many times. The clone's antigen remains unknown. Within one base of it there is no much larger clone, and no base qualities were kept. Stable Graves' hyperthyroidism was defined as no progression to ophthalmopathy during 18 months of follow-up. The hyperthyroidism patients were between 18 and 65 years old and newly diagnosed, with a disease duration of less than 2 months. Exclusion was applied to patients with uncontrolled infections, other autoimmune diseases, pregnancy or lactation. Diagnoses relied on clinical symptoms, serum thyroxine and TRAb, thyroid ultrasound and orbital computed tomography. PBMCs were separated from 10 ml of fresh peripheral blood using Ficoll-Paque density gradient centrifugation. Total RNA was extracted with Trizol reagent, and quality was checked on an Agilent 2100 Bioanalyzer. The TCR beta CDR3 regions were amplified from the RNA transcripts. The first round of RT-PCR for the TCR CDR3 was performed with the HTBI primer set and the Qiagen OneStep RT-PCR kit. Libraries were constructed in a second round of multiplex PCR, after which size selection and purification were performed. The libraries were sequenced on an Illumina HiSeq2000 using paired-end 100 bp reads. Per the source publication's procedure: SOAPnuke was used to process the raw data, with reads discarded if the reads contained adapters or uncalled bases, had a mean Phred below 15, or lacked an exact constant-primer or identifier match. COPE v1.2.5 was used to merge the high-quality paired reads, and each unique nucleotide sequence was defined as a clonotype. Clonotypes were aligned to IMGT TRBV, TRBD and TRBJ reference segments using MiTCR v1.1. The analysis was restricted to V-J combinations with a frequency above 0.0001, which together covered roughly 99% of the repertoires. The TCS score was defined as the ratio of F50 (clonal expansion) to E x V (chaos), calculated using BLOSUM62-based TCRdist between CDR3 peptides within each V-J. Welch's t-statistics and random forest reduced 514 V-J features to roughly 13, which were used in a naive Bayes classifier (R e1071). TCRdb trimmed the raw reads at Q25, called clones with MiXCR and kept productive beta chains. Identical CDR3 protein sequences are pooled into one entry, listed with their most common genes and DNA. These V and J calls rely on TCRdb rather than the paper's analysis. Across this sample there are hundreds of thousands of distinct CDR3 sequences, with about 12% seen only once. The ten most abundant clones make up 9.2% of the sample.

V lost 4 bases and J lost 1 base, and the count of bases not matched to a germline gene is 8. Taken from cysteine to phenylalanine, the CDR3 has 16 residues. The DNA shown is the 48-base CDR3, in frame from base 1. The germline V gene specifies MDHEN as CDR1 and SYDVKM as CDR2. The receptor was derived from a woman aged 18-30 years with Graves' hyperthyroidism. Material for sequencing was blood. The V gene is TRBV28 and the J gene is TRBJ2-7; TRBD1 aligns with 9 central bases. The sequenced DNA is TGTGCCAGCAGTTCCACCCGGGACAGGGTATCCTACGAGCAGTACTTC. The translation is CASSSTRDRVSYEQYF.